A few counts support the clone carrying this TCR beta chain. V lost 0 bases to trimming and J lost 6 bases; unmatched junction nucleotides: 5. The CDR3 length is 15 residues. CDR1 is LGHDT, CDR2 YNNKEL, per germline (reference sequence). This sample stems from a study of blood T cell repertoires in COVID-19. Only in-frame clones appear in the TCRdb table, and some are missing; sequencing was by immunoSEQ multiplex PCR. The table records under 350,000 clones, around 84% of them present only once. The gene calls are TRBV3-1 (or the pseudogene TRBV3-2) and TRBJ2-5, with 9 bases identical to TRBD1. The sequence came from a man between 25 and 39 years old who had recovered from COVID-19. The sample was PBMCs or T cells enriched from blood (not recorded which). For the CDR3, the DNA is TGTGCCAGCAGCCAAGATCTCGGGACAGGGAAGACCCAGTACTTC. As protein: CASSQDLGTGKTQYF.